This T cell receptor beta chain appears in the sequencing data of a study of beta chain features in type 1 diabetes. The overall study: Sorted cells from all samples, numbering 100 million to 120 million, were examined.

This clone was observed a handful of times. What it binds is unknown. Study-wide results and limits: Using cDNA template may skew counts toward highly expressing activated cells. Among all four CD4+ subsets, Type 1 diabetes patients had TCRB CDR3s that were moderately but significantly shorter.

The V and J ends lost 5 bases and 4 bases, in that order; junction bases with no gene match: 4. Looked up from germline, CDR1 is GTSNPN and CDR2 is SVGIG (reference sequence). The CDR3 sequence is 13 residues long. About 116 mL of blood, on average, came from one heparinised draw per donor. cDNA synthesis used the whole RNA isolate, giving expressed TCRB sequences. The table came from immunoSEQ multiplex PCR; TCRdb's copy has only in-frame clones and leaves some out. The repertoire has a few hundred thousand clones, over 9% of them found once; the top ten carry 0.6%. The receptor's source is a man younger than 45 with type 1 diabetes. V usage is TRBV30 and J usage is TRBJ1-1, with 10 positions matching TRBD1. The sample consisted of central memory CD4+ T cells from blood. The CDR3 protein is CAWDRDRGTEAFF. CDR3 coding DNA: TGTGCCTGGGACCGGGACAGGGGCACTGAAGCTTTCTTT.